The 25 T cell receptor beta chains below come from one sample, sequenced in a study of T-cell memory formation after mild COVID-19. TCRdb re-analysed the 5' RACE reads in MiXCR, keeping a single row per CDR3 protein. Found here are about 13,000 distinct CDR3 sequences, approximately 12% of them singletons; the top ten hold 49%. The specimen was PBMCs or a T cell subset sorted from them (not recorded which). These receptors were obtained from an adult woman who had mild COVID-19 (a few samples of this study predate the infection). Cell type and time point are not known.

This clonotype was found many times. The chain links TRBV18 to TRBJ1-1; D not certain. This CDR3 comprises 15 residues. The germline CDR1 and CDR2 sequences are KGHSH and LQKENI. Trimming shortened V by 4 bases and J by 2 bases, and 14 bases separated the two germline ends. The CDR3 DNA is TGTGCCAGCTCACAAAACGACGGCCGCAACACTGAAGCTTTCTTT. Protein: CASSQNDGRNTEAFF.

V and J are TRBV5-1 and TRBJ2-3; D is uncertain. Germline CDR1 is SGHRS and CDR2 is YFSETQ. V was pared by 5 bases and J by 0 bases, with 7 bases between. The CDR3 length is 13 residues. CDR3 nucleotide sequence: TGCGCCAGCAGGTCGGACAGCACAGATACGCAGTATTTT. Its translation is CASRSDSTDTQYF.

This clonotype has a count of ten or more. The CDR3 sequence is CASSLGGNGFEQYF. The DNA of the CDR3 is TGTGCCAGCAGCTTGGGCGGGAACGGATTCGAGCAGTACTTC. The V call is TRBV5-6, the J call TRBJ2-7, with D possibly matching TRBD2 (6 bases). The germline V gene has CDR1 SGHDT and CDR2 YYEEEE. The V end was cut by 0 bases, the J end by 6 bases, with 13 bases between. This CDR3 region has 14 residues.

This clonotype came up many times. J is TRBJ2-1 and V is TRBV27, with 8 bases aligning to TRBD2. V was pared by 3 bases and J by 2 bases, with 3 bases of the junction left unmatched. The germline V gene has CDR1 MNHEY and CDR2 SMNVEV (reference sequence). The CDR3 consists of 15 residues. The CDR3 protein is CASSFPGGPYNEQFF. DNA of the CDR3: TGTGCCAGCAGTTTTCCGGGAGGGCCCTACAATGAGCAGTTCTTC.

This clonotype was seen repeatedly, ten times or more. In DNA, the CDR3 is TGTGCCAGCAAGGGGGGGTTTCCAGACAATGAGCAGTTCTTC. Residues: CASKGGFPDNEQFF. The V gene is TRBV12-3 or TRBV12-4, the J gene TRBJ2-1, with a tentative D call TRBD2 (7 bases). V lost 7 bases and J 5 bases, leaving 15 bases between the germline ends. The length of the CDR3 is 14 residues.

This clonotype was counted many times. V and J are TRBV20-1 and TRBJ1-5, with 9 bases lining up with TRBD1. The trim removed 7 bases at V and 6 bases at J, leaving 4 bases unmatched. The germline CDR1 and CDR2 sequences are DFQATT and SNEGSKA (reference sequence). The CDR3 runs to 12 residues. CDR3 sequence reads: CSVGQGFQPQHF. CDR3 DNA: TGCAGTGTGGGACAGGGATTTCAGCCCCAGCATTTT.

The sample holds many counts of this clonotype. The chain employs TRBV11-2 and TRBJ1-2; D unresolved. This CDR3 contains 12 residues. Germline CDR1 reads SGHAT; CDR2 reads FQNNGV. Deletions cut 5 bases from V and 7 bases from J, with 11 bases between. The DNA of the CDR3 is TGTGCCAGCAGCCAATACACCTTTGGCTACACCTTC. Amino acid sequence: CASSQYTFGYTF.

This clonotype came up many times. This rearrangement joins TRBV18 to TRBJ1-1; D may be TRBD1 (6 bases). Trimming removed 2 bases at V and 8 bases at J, with 24 bases between. The CDR3 covers 17 residues. CDR1 is KGHSH, CDR2 LQKENI, per germline. The CDR3 region has the DNA TGTGCCAGCTCACCAGCCACGGGGGGCTATAAGGGCACGGAAGCTTTCTTT. Translation gives CASSPATGGYKGTEAFF.

In this sample, this clonotype is medium-sized. The gene calls are TRBV20-1 and TRBJ2-1; TRBD2 might be the D (6 bases). This CDR3 has 12 amino acids. CDR1 DFQATT and CDR2 SNEGSKA come from the germline V gene (reference sequence). Trimming removed 3 bases from V and 6 bases from J, with 9 bases in between. The CDR3 region has the DNA TGCAGTGCTAGGCTCGGGAGCAATGAGCAGTTCTTC. This encodes CSARLGSNEQFF.

This clonotype is judged medium-sized. The V gene is TRBV19, the J gene TRBJ2-3; possibly TRBD2 for D (5 bases). V dropped 9 bases and J dropped 2 bases, with 21 bases sitting between them. This CDR3 spans 16 amino acids. Germline V gene data show CDR1 as LNHDA and CDR2 as SQIVND (reference sequence). Here the CDR3 DNA reads TGTGCCAGCAGTTCGTTGAGGGAGTACCCCACAGATACGCAGTATTTT. Translation gives CASSSLREYPTDTQYF.

The gene calls are TRBV29-1 and TRBJ2-2; TRBD1 might be the D (7 bases). V was pared by 3 bases and J by 5 bases, with 10 bases between. There are 13 residues in the CDR3. CDR1 is SQVTM and CDR2 is ANQGSEA in the germline V gene. The CDR3 DNA follows: TGCAGCGTTGATCAGGGGGGAACCGGGGAGCTGTTTTTT. Translation: CSVDQGGTGELFF.

This clonotype was seen many times. This chain joins TRBV4-3 and TRBJ1-1; the D gene is possibly TRBD1 (6 bases). The V and J ends lost 8 bases and 3 bases respectively, with 22 bases between them. The CDR3 extends over 16 amino acids. Per the germline V gene, CDR1 is LGHNA and CDR2 is YSLEER. CDR3 sequence: CASFPGRGAGDTEAFF. CDR3 nucleotides: TGCGCCAGCTTTCCGGGACGGGGGGCTGGGGACACTGAAGCTTTCTTT.

This clonotype occurred many times. This chain joins TRBV12-3 or TRBV12-4 and TRBJ1-6; 11 bases line up with TRBD1. This CDR3 region has 16 residues. V was clipped by 5 bases and J by 10 bases; unmatched bases: 10. The CDR3 nucleotides read TGTGCCAGCAGTCGAGCCGGGACAGGGGGTTCGTCACCCCTCCACTTT. This translates into CASSRAGTGGSSPLHF.

This clonotype showed up many times. The V and J genes are TRBV5-1 and TRBJ1-2; D uncertain. Germline CDR1 and CDR2: SGHRS and YFSETQ. There are 18 residues in the CDR3. Deletions cut 0 bases from V and 2 bases from J, with 20 bases between. CDR3 nucleotide sequence: TGCGCCAGCAGCTTGGCCGATTCATTTATTAGCTTGAACTATGGCTACACCTTC. This codes for CASSLADSFISLNYGYTF.

This clonotype was seen at least ten times. The rearrangement links TRBV7-6 to TRBJ2-5, with 10 bases matching TRBD2. Germline CDR1 reads SGHVS; CDR2 reads FNYEAQ. V shed 2 bases and J 2 bases; nucleotides not matched to a gene: 17. The CDR3 sequence is 20 residues long. The CDR3 DNA sequence: TGTGCCAGCAGCTTACCATGGACTAGCGGACTAAGTGAAAATCAAGAGACCCAGTACTTC. This gives the protein CASSLPWTSGLSENQETQYF.

There are many counts of this clonotype. The chain links TRBV11-1 to TRBJ2-3, with 7 bases lining up with TRBD1. The CDR3 totals 17 residues. In germline, CDR1 is SGHAT, CDR2 FQDESV (reference sequence). Trimming removed 4 bases from V and 1 base from J; junction bases left unmatched: 11. DNA of the CDR3: TGTGCCAGCAGCTCCGGGACAGCCTCAAAACGCACAGATACGCAGTATTTT. This encodes CASSSGTASKRTDTQYF.

There are many counts of this clonotype. This chain uses TRBV6-5 with TRBJ2-1, with unresolved D. V was shortened by 4 bases and J by 5 bases, with 9 bases between the two germline ends. CDR1 MNHEY and CDR2 SVGAGI come from the germline V gene. CDR3 length: 13 amino acids. The CDR3 loop is CASSFGRNNEQFF. The CDR3 bases are TGTGCCAGCAGTTTTGGACGGAACAATGAGCAGTTCTTC.

This clonotype was seen many times. CDR3 DNA sequence: TGTGCCAGCAGCGTGGCCGGGGCCATGGGGACCCAGTACTTC. Translation: CASSVAGAMGTQYF. This sequence joins TRBV9 and TRBJ2-5; tentatively, D is TRBD1 or TRBD2 (5 bases each). Germline CDR1 is SGDLS and CDR2 is YYNGEE. V shed 2 bases and J shed 7 bases, with 15 bases lying between them. The CDR3 extends over 14 amino acids.

This clonotype came up many times. The CDR3 DNA follows: TGTGCCAGCAGCGCCCAAGATGGGACAGGGGGCCACCACTATTATGGCTACACCTTC. This gives the protein CASSAQDGTGGHHYYGYTF. The chain joins TRBV9 to TRBJ1-2, with TRBD1 identical over 12 bases. V lost 3 bases and J lost 5; bases outside the gene matches: 17. Looked up from germline, CDR1 is SGDLS and CDR2 is YYNGEE. This CDR3 spans 19 amino acids.

Sample share makes this clonotype medium-sized. The V and J genes are TRBV7-8 and TRBJ2-1; D may correspond to TRBD1 or TRBD2 (5 bases each). The V end lost 5 bases, the J end lost 0 bases, and 17 bases lay between the germline ends. This CDR3 region has 17 residues. Germline loops: CDR1 SGHVS, CDR2 FQNEAQ. The CDR3 here is CASSVLRGSLSYNEQFF. In DNA, the CDR3 is TGTGCCAGCAGCGTCCTCCGGGGCTCGCTCTCCTACAATGAGCAGTTCTTC.

In its sample, this clonotype was seen once. A much larger clone differs from this one at a single base, so this may be a read error. The genes are TRBV6-2 or TRBV6-3 and TRBJ1-2; 11 bases align to TRBD1. Losses at the gene ends were 5 bases for V and 6 bases for J; bases not matched to a gene: 8. The CDR3 has 15 amino acids. CDR1 is MNHEY, CDR2 SVGEGT, per germline. Here the CDR3 DNA reads TGTGCCAGCAGTCCGTGGACAGGGGGCATCCATGGCTACACCTTC. It translates to CASSPWTGGIHGYTF.

This clonotype was seen repeatedly, ten times or more. The V gene is TRBV18, the J gene TRBJ2-7, with 9 bases that match TRBD2. CDR1 is KGHSH and CDR2 is LQKENI in the germline V gene. The CDR3 loop spans 16 amino acids. With 3 bases clipped from V and 4 bases from J, the junction kept 10 bases outside the gene matches. CDR3 amino acids: CASSPSLAGEIYEQYF. CDR3 DNA sequence: TGTGCCAGCTCACCCTCTTTAGCGGGAGAGATTTACGAGCAGTACTTC.

There are many counts of this clonotype. Written as DNA, the CDR3 is TGTGCCAGCAGCTTCGCGGGTAGCTCCTACAATGAGCAGTTCTTC. Translation: CASSFAGSSYNEQFF. This chain links TRBV7-6 with TRBJ2-1; perhaps TRBD2 as D (5 bases). Germline CDR1 SGHVS, CDR2 FNYEAQ. Trimming left V 3 bases short and J 0 bases short, with 9 bases between. The CDR3 is 15 residues long.

In this sample, this clonotype turned up many times. This chain uses TRBV24-1 with TRBJ2-1; 7 nucleotides agree with TRBD1. After removal of 0 bases from V and 9 bases from J, the junction contained 4 bases not matched to a gene. This CDR3 is 14 amino acids long. Per the germline V gene, CDR1 is KGHDR and CDR2 is SFDVKD. The CDR3 sequence: CATSDLVDRTEQFF. The CDR3 DNA reads as TGTGCCACCAGTGATTTGGTGGACAGGACTGAGCAGTTCTTC.

This clonotype was found many times. This chain connects TRBV12-3 or TRBV12-4 to TRBJ1-4; D possibly corresponds to TRBD1 (5 bases). The CDR3 is made up of 14 amino acids. The germline V and J ends were trimmed by 6 bases and 5 bases, with 13 bases remaining between them. The CDR3 sequence: CASSYDSLNEKLFF. CDR3 in DNA: TGTGCCAGCAGCTACGACAGCCTCAATGAAAAACTGTTTTTT.